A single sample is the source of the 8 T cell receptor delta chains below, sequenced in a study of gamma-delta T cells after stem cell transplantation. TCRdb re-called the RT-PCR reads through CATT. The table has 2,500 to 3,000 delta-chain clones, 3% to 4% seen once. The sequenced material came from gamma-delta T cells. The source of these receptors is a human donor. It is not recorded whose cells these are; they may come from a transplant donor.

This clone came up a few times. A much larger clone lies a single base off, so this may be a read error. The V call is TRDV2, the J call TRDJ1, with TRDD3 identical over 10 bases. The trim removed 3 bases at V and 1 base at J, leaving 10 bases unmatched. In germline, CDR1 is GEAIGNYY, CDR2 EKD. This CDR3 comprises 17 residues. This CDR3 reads CACDSVFLGDTTDKLIF. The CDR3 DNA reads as TGTGCCTGTGACTCGGTCTTCTTGGGGGATACCACCGATAAACTCATCTTT.

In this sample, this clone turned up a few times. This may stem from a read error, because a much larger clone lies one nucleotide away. CDR3 sequence (DNA): TGTGCCTGTGACAACCTTCCTGACCTGGGGGATAACACCGATAAACTCATCTTT. This codes for CACDNLPDLGDNTDKLIF. The rearrangement uses TRDV2 and TRDJ1, with 10 positions matching TRDD3. Germline assignment: CDR1 GEAIGNYY and CDR2 EKD. The CDR3 spans 18 residues. After removal of 2 bases from V and 0 bases from J, the junction contained 11 bases not matched to a gene.

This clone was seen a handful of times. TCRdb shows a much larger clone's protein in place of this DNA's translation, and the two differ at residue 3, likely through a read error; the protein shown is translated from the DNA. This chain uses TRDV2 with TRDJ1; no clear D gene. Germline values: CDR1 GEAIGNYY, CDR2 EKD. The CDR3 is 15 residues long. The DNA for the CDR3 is TGTGCCAGTGACACCCTCGAGCCATACACCGATAAACTCATCTTT. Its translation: CASDTLEPYTDKLIF.

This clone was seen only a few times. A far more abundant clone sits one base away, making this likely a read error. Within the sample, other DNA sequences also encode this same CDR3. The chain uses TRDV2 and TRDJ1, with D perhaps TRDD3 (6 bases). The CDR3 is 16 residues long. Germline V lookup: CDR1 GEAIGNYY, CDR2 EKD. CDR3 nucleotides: TGTGCCTGTGACACCGTGGGGGGGTCGTACACTGATAAACTCATCTTT. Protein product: CACDTVGGSYTDKLIF.

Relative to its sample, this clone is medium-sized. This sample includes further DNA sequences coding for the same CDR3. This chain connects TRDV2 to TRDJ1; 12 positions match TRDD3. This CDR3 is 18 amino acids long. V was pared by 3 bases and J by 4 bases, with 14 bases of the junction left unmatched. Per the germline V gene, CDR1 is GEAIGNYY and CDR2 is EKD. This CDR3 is CACDRVPTGGYKGDKLIF. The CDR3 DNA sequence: TGTGCCTGTGACCGGGTCCCTACTGGGGGATACAAGGGCGATAAACTCATCTTT.

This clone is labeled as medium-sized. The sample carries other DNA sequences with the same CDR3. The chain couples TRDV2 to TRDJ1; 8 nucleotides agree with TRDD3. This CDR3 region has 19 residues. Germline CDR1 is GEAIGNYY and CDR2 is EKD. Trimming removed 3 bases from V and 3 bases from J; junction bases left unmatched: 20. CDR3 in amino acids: CACDPVLGGTFPFADKLIF. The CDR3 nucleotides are TGTGCCTGTGACCCAGTACTGGGGGGGACCTTCCCCTTCGCCGATAAACTCATCTTT.

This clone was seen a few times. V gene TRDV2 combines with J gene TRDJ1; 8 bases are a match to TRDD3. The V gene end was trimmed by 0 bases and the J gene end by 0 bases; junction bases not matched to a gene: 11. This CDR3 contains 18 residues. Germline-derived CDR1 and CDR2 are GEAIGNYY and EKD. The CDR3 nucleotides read TGTGCCTGTGACACCCTACTGGGGGGAAATAAGTACACCGATAAACTCATCTTT. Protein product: CACDTLLGGNKYTDKLIF.

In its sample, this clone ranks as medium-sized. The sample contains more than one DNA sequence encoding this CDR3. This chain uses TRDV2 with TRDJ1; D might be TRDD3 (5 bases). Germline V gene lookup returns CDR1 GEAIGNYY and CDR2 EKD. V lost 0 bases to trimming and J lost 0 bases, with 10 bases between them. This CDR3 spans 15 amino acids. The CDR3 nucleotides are TGTGCCTGTGACACCGTTGGGGCGGACACCGATAAACTCATCTTT. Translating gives CACDTVGADTDKLIF.